A single sample is the source of the 20 T cell receptor beta chains below, sequenced in a study of cytomegalovirus exposure and HLA in healthy donors. The primer mix had 60 Vbeta and 13 Jbeta primers. TCRdb's copy holds only in-frame clones and misses some; the assay was immunoSEQ multiplex PCR. Of 96,000 or so clones listed, 65% to 80% are singletons. Source material: PBMCs. The receptor set was obtained from a female donor in good health and CMV-seropositive.

The chain combines TRBV7-2 with TRBJ2-7, with D perhaps TRBD2 (7 bases). The CDR3 sequence is 17 residues long. V lost 0 bases and J 4 bases, leaving 19 bases between the germline ends. Germline V gives CDR1 SGHTA, CDR2 FQGNSA. The CDR3: CASSLAAGAGALYEQYF. The CDR3 DNA sequence: TGTGCCAGCAGCTTAGCGGCGGGGGCCGGGGCCTTATACGAGCAGTACTTC. The whole variable domain, filled in from reference TRBV7-2 and TRBJ2-7, reads GAGVSQSPSNKVTEKGKDVELRCDPISGHTALYWYRQSLGQGLEFLIYFQGNSAPDKSGLPSDRFSAERTGGSVSTLTIQRTQQEDSAVYLCASSLAAGAGALYEQYFGPGTRLTVT.

The chain links TRBV7-9 to TRBJ2-7; 7 nucleotides match TRBD2. J was trimmed by 6 bases and V by 5 bases; bases with no gene match: 10. Germline assignment: CDR1 SEHNR and CDR2 FQNEAQ (reference sequence). There are 14 residues in the CDR3. In DNA form, the CDR3 reads TGTGCCAGCAGCGAACGGGGACTACCTCCCGAGCAGTACTTC. Residues: CASSERGLPPEQYF.

Only a few counts were recorded for this clone. The chain uses TRBV4-1 and TRBJ1-2; possibly TRBD1 for D (5 bases). From germline, CDR1 is MGHRA and CDR2 YSYEKL. CDR3 length: 14 residues. Trimming removed 2 bases at V and 7 bases at J, with 14 bases between. The CDR3 reads CASSQSRDSLGYTF. The CDR3 nucleotides are TGCGCCAGCAGCCAATCAAGGGACTCGCTTGGCTACACCTTC.

Notes on this clone: One end of the junction is discordant with germline, which a read error may explain. This chain uses TRBV20-1 with TRBJ2-7; D may be TRBD1 (6 bases). Germline V gene data show CDR1 as DFQATT and CDR2 as SNEGSKA (reference sequence). The CDR3 has 11 residues. The CDR3, as DNA: TGCAGTGCCCCCCCCGGACAGCCCCCAACCTTC. Amino acid sequence: CSAPPGQPPTF.

This clone appeared once. The chain carries TRBV4-1 and TRBJ2-5; TRBD1 is a possible D gene (5 bases). The CDR3 is 13 amino acids. Germline V gives CDR1 MGHRA, CDR2 YSYEKL. Trimming cost V 1 base and J 9 bases, with 12 bases left between them. The CDR3 loop is CASSQGQGSPQYF. The DNA for the CDR3 is TGCGCCAGCAGCCAAGGCCAGGGTTCGCCCCAGTACTTC.

The gene calls are TRBV20-1 and TRBJ1-1; the D gene is possibly TRBD1 (5 bases). The CDR3 loop spans 11 amino acids. V was cut by 0 bases and J by 11 bases, with 10 bases left in between. The germline V gene encodes CDR1 DFQATT and CDR2 SNEGSKA (reference sequence). The CDR3 loop reads CSARDRGDAFF. The CDR3 nucleotides are TGCAGTGCTAGAGATCGGGGGGATGCTTTCTTT.

The chain is built from TRBV29-1 and TRBJ2-3; TRBD2 matches at 13 bases. V shed 4 bases and J 1 base; nucleotides not matched to a gene: 2. The germline gives CDR1 SQVTM, CDR2 ANQGSEA. The CDR3 loop spans 15 amino acids. The CDR3 DNA reads as TGCAGCGTTGGAGGACTAGCGGGAGGCACAGATACGCAGTATTTT. Its translation is CSVGGLAGGTDTQYF.

There are a few counts of this clone. V usage is TRBV4-2 and J usage is TRBJ2-1, with D possibly being TRBD2 (6 bases). The CDR3 runs to 13 residues. Trimming removed 6 bases at V and 9 bases at J, with 15 bases between. Per germline, CDR1 LGHNA and CDR2 YNFKEQ. CDR3 nucleotides: TGTGCCAGCAGTCCAGTCGCTAGCGCTGAGCAGTTCTTC. It translates to CASSPVASAEQFF.

V gene TRBV30 combines with J gene TRBJ2-3, with D possibly TRBD2 on 6 matching bases. The CDR3 covers 10 residues. CDR1 is GTSNPN and CDR2 is SVGIG in the germline V gene (reference sequence). V lost 2 bases, J lost 10 bases, and 7 bases lay in between. The CDR3 region is CAWSSGAQYF. CDR3 in DNA: TGTGCCTGGAGTTCGGGAGCGCAGTATTTT. Drawing the rest from reference TRBV30 and TRBJ2-3, the complete variable domain is SQTIHQWPATLVQPVGSPLSLECTVEGTSNPNLYWYRQAAGRGLQLLFYSVGIGQISSEVPQNLSASRPQDRQFILSSKKLLLSDSGFYLCAWSSGAQYFGPGTRLTVL.

J is TRBJ2-7 and V is TRBV7-8; 8 positions match TRBD2. This CDR3 spans 17 amino acids. Germline CDR1 and CDR2: SGHVS and FQNEAQ. V shed 0 bases and J 2 bases; nucleotides not matched to a gene: 9. CDR3 protein: CASSLARGTSGTYEQYF. CDR3 nucleotides: TGTGCCAGCAGCTTAGCGAGGGGCACTAGCGGAACCTACGAGCAGTACTTC.

The chain is built from TRBV11-2 and TRBJ2-5; 16 positions match TRBD2. V dropped 7 bases and J dropped 2; count of bases not matched to a gene: 7. From germline, CDR1 is SGHAT and CDR2 FQNNGV. The CDR3 loop spans 17 amino acids. CDR3 sequence reads: CASTGGTSGRAQETQYF. The CDR3 DNA is TGTGCCAGCACCGGGGGGACTAGCGGGAGGGCGCAAGAGACCCAGTACTTC.

The V call is TRBV5-1, the J call TRBJ1-2; the match to TRBD1 covers 7 bases. Germline CDR1 reads SGHRS; CDR2 reads YFSETQ. CDR3 length: 14 amino acids. V lost 3 bases and J lost 3; bases outside the gene matches: 5. The DNA of the CDR3 is TGCGCCAGCAGCTCTCCGGGACAGCACTATGGCTACACCTTC. Residues: CASSSPGQHYGYTF.

This chain uses TRBV7-2 with TRBJ1-1, with D possibly matching TRBD1 (5 bases). With 3 bases removed from V and 4 bases from J, the gap between germline ends came to 9 bases. CDR1 and CDR2 from the germline V gene are SGHTA and FQGNSA. This CDR3 comprises 13 residues. CDR3 nucleotides: TGTGCCAGCAGCTTCGGGAGGGGCACTGAAGCTTTCTTT. Protein product: CASSFGRGTEAFF.

This chain connects TRBV5-4 to TRBJ2-1; D might be TRBD1 (6 bases). Per the germline V gene, CDR1 is SGHNT and CDR2 is YYREEE (reference sequence). The CDR3 totals 15 residues. Trimming pared 4 bases from V and 0 bases from J, leaving 11 bases between. In DNA, the CDR3 is TGTGCCAGCAGCCTGGACAGAAACTCCTACAATGAGCAGTTCTTC. Amino acids: CASSLDRNSYNEQFF.

This clone has a handful of counts. The V gene is TRBV6-6, the J gene TRBJ1-1; TRBD1 is a possible D gene (6 bases). Germline CDR1 and CDR2: MNHNY and SVGAGI (reference sequence). This CDR3 comprises 14 residues. Trimming took 6 bases from V and 0 from J, leaving 11 bases between them. The CDR3 region has the DNA TGTGCCAGCAGGGATGGACAGATGAACACTGAAGCTTTCTTT. It translates to CASRDGQMNTEAFF.

This chain connects TRBV5-6 to TRBJ1-4, with a weak D call TRBD1 (5 bases). CDR3 length: 14 amino acids. Germline V lookup: CDR1 SGHDT, CDR2 YYEEEE. V was trimmed by 4 bases and J by 13 bases, leaving 20 bases between them. The CDR3 sequence is CASSHWVRDLTLFF. In DNA, the CDR3 is TGTGCCAGCAGCCATTGGGTCCGGGACTTAACACTGTTTTTT. Based on the CDR3 plus reference TRBV5-6 and TRBJ1-4, the full variable domain is DAGVTQSPTHLIKTRGQQVTLRCSPKSGHDTVSWYQQALGQGPQFIFQYYEEEERQRGNFPDRFSGHQFPNYSSELNVNALLLGDSALYLCASSHWVRDLTLFFGSGTQLSVL.

This clone was recorded a few times. The chain links TRBV30 to TRBJ1-4; D ambiguous. This CDR3 comprises 12 residues. Germline-derived CDR1 and CDR2 are GTSNPN and SVGIG (reference sequence). V shed 3 bases and J shed 9 bases, with 11 bases lying between them. CDR3 in amino acids: CAWRHMNQKLFF. In nucleotides, the CDR3 is TGTGCCTGGAGACACATGAATCAAAAACTGTTTTTT.

The rearrangement joins TRBV16 to TRBJ1-2; D is uncertain. The CDR3 has 13 amino acids. Germline V gives CDR1 KGHSY, CDR2 FQNENV. V was shortened by 1 base and J by 14 bases, with 17 bases between the two germline ends. As DNA, the CDR3 is TGTGCCAGCAGCCAATTAAGCCAGGCCAGGAGGACCTTC. It translates to CASSQLSQARRTF.

This clone has only a few counts. The chain links TRBV7-9 to TRBJ2-2; 7 nucleotides match TRBD1. Trimming cost V 5 bases and J 4 bases; bases outside gene matches: 7. This CDR3 spans 15 amino acids. Germline assignment: CDR1 SEHNR and CDR2 FQNEAQ (reference sequence). CDR3 DNA: TGTGCCAGCAGCAACGACAGGGAAGTCACCGGGGAGCTGTTTTTT. Translated, it gives CASSNDREVTGELFF.

The rearrangement joins TRBV4-2 to TRBJ1-3; D gene uncertain. Trimming took off 0 bases at V and 0 bases at J, with 6 bases between the two ends. The germline V gene encodes CDR1 LGHNA and CDR2 YNFKEQ. This CDR3 has 15 residues. The CDR3, as DNA: TGTGCCAGCAGCCAAGACCCCAGCTCTGGAAACACCATATATTTT. Translation gives CASSQDPSSGNTIYF.